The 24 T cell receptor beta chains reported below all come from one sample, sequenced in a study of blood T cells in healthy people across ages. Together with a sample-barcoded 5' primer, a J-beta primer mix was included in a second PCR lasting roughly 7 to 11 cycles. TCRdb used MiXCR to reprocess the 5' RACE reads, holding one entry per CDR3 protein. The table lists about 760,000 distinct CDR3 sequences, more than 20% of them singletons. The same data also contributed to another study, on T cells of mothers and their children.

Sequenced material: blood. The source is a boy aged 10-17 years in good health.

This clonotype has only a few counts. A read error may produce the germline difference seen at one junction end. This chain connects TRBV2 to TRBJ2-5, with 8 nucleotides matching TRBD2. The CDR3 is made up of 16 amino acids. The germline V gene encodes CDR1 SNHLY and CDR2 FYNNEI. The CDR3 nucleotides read TGTGCCGGCAGTGAAGCGGATAGCGGGGCTCAAGAGACCCAGTACTTC. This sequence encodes CAGSEADSGAQETQYF.

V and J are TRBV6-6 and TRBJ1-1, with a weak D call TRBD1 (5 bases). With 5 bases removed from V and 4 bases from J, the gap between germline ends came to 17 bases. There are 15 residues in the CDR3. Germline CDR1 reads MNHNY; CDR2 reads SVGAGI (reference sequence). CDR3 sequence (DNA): TGTGCCAGCAGTCTCGGGGGAACCCTTTCCACTGAAGCTTTCTTT. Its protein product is CASSLGGTLSTEAFF.

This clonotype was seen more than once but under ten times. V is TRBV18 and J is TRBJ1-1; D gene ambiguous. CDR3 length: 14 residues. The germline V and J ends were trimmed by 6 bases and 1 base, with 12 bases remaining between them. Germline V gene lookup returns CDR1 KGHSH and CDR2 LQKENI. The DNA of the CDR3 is TGTGCCAGCTCCCCCTCCGGGGAGAACACTGAAGCTTTCTTT. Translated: CASSPSGENTEAFF.

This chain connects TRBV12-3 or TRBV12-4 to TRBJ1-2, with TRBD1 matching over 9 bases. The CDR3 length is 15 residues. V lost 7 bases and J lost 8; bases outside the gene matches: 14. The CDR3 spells CASKRGTGISSGYTF. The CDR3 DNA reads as TGTGCCAGCAAGCGAGGGACAGGGATCTCTAGCGGCTACACCTTC.

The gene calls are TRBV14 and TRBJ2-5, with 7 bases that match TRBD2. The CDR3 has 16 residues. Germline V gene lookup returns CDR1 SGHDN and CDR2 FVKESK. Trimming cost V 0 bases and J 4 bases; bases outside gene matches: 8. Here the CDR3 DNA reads TGTGCCAGCAGCCAAGAAGCGGGACGGCATTTAGAGACCCAGTACTTC. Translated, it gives CASSQEAGRHLETQYF.

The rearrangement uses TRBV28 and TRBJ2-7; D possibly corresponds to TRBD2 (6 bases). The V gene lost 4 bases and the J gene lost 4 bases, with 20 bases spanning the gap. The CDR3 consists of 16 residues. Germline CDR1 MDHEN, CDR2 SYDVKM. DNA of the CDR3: TGTGCCAGCAGTTCCCGAAGAGCGGGTGCTAAGTACGAGCAGTACTTC. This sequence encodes CASSSRRAGAKYEQYF.

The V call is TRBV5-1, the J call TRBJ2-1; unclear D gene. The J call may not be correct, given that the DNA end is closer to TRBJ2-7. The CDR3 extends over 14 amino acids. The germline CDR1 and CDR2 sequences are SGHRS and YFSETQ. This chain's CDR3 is CASSSQVRSYEQYF. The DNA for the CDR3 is TGCGCCAGCAGCTCCCAAGTAAGATCCTACGAGCAGTACTTC.

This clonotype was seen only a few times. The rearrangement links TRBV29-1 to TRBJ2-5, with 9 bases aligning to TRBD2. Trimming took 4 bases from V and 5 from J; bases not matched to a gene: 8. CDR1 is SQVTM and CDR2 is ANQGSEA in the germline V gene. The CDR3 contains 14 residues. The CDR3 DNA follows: TGCAGCGTTGCTGTCGCGGGAGGGCCGGAGACCCAGTACTTC. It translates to CSVAVAGGPETQYF.

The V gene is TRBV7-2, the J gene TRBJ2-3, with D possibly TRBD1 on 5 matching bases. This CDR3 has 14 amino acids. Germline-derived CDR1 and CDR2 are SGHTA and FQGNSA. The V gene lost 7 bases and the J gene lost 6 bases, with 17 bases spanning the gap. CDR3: CASTYRRRTDTQYF. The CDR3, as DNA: TGTGCCAGCACCTACAGGAGACGGACCGATACGCAGTATTTT.

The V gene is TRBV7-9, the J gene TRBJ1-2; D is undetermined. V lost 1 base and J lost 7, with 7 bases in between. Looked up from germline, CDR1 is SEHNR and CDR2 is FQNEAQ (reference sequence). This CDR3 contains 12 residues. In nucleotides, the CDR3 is TGTGCCAGCAGCTTAGATGCCGGTGGCTACACCTTC. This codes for CASSLDAGGYTF. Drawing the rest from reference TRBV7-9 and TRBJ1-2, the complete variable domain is DTGVSQNPRHKITKRGQNVTFRCDPISEHNRLYWYRQTLGQGPEFLTYFQNEAQLEKSRLLSDRFSAERPKGSFSTLEIQRTEQGDSAMYLCASSLDAGGYTFGSGTRLTVV.

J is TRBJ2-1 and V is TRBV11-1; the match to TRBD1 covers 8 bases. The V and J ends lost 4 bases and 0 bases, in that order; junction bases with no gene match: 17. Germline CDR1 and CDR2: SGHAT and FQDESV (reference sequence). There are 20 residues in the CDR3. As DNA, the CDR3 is TGTGCCAGCAGCTCGCCGATTGACACAGGGGGACAAAGCTCCTACAATGAGCAGTTCTTC. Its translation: CASSSPIDTGGQSSYNEQFF. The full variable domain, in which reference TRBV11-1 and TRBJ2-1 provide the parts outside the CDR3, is EAEVAQSPRYKITEKSQAVAFWCDPISGHATLYWYRQILGQGPELLVQFQDESVVDDSQLPKDRFSAERLKGVDSTLKIQPAELGDSAMYLCASSSPIDTGGQSSYNEQFFGPGTRLTVL.

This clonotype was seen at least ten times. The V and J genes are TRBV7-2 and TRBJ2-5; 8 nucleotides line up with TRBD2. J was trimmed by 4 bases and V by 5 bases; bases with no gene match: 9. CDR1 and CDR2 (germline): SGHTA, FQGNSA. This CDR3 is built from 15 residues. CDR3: CASSRQTGLGETQYF. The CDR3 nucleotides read TGTGCCAGCAGCCGCCAAACGGGACTAGGAGAGACCCAGTACTTC.

The CDR3 protein is CSAYDGSQAKNIQYF. For the CDR3, the DNA is TGCAGTGCTTACGACGGATCCCAAGCCAAAAACATTCAGTACTTC. J is TRBJ2-4 and V is TRBV20-1, with no clear D. Trimming cost V 5 bases and J 0 bases, with 14 bases left between them. This CDR3 contains 15 residues. Germline V gene sequence: CDR1 DFQATT, CDR2 SNEGSKA (reference sequence).

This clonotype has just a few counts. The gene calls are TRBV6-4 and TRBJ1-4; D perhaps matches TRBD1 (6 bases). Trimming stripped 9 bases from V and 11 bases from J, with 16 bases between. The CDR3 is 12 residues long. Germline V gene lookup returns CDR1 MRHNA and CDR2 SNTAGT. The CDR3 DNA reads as TGTGCCAGAGCGGTCGGGGGCCAGAAACTGTTTTTT. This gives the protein CARAVGGQKLFF.

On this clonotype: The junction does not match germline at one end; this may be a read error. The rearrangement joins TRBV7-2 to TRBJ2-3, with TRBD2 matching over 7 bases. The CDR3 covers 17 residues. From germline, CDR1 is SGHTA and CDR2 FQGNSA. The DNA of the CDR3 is TGTGCCAGCAGCCGCAACTCGCTAGCGGCTAGCACAGATACACAGTATTTT. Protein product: CASSRNSLAASTDTQYF. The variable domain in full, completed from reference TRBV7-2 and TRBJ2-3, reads GAGVSQSPSNKVTEKGKDVELRCDPISGHTALYWYRQSLGQGLEFLIYFQGNSAPDKSGLPSDRFSAERTGGSVSTLTIQRTQQEDSAVYLCASSRNSLAASTDTQYFGPGTRLTVL.

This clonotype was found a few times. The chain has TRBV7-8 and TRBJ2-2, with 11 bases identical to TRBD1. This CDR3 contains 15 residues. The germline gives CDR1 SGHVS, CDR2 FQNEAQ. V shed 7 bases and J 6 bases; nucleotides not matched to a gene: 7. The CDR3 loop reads CASKGQGAKAGELFF. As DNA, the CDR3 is TGTGCCAGCAAAGGACAGGGGGCCAAGGCCGGGGAGCTGTTTTTT.

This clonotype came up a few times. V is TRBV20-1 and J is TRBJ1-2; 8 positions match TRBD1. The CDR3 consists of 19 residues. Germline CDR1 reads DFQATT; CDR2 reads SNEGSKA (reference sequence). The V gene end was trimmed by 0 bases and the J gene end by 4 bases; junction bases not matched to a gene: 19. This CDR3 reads CSARDQARRQGPRGYGYTF. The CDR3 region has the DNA TGCAGTGCTAGAGATCAGGCGAGGAGACAGGGGCCTAGGGGCTATGGCTACACCTTC.

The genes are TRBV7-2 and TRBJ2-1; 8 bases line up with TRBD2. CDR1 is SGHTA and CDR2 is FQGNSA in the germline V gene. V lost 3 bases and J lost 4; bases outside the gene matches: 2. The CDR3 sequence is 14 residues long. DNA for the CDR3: TGTGCCAGCAGCTTCGGGGGGGCTTACAATGAGCAGTTCTTC. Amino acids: CASSFGGAYNEQFF. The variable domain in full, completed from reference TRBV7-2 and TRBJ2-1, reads GAGVSQSPSNKVTEKGKDVELRCDPISGHTALYWYRQSLGQGLEFLIYFQGNSAPDKSGLPSDRFSAERTGGSVSTLTIQRTQQEDSAVYLCASSFGGAYNEQFFGPGTRLTVL.

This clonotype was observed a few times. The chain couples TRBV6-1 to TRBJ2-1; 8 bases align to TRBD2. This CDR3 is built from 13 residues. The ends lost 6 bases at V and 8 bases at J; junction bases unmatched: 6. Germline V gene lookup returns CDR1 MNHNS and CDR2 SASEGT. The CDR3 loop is CASRRSGSDEQFF. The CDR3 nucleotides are TGTGCCAGCAGACGAAGCGGGAGCGATGAGCAGTTCTTC.

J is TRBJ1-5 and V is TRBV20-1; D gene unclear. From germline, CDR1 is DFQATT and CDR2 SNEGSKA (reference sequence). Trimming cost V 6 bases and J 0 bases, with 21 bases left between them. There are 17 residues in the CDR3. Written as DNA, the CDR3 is TGCAGTGCGAGTCCCTTTCAGGTCCGATATAGCAATCAGCCCCAGCATTTT. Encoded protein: CSASPFQVRYSNQPQHF.

CDR3 in DNA: TGTGCCAGCAGATCTACTAGCGACCCCTACAATGAGCAGTTCTTC. Its protein is CASRSTSDPYNEQFF. This chain links TRBV6-5 with TRBJ2-1, with TRBD2 identical over 7 bases. The V gene end was trimmed by 6 bases and the J gene end by 2 bases; junction bases not matched to a gene: 7. In germline, CDR1 is MNHEY, CDR2 SVGAGI. The CDR3 runs 15 residues.

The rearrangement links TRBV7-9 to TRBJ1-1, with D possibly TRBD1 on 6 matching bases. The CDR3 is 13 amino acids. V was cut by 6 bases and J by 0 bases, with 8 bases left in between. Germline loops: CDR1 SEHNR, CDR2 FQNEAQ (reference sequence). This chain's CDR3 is CASRGQLNTEAFF. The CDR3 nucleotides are TGTGCCAGCAGAGGACAGCTGAACACTGAAGCTTTCTTT.

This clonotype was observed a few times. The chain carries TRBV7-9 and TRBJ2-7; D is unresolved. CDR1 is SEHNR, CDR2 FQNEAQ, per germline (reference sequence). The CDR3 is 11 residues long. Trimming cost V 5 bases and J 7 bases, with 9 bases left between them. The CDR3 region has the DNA TGTGCCAGCAGCCCGTCACAGGAGCAGTACTTC. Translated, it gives CASSPSQEQYF.

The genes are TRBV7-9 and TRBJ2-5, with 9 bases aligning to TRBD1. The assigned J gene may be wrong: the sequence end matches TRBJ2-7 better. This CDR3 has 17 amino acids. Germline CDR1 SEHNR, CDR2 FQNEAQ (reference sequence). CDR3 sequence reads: CASSPASYRGQGDEQYF. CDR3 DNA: TGTGCCAGCAGCCCCGCATCCTATAGGGGACAGGGCGACGAGCAGTACTTC.